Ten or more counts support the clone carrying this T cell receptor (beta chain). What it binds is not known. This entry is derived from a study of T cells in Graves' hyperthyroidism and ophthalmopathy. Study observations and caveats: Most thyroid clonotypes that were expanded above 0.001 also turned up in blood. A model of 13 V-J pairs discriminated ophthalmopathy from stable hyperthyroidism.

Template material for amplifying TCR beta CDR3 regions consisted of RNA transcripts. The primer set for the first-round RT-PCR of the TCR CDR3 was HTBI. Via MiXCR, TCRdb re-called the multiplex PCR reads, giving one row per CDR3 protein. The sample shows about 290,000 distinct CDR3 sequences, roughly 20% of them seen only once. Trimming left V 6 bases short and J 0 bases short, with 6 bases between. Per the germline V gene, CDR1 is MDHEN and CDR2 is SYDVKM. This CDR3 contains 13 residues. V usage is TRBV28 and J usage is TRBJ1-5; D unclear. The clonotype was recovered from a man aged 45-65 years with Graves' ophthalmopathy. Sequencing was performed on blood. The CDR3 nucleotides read TGTGCCAGCAGGTACAATAGCAATCAGCCCCAGCATTTT. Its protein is CASRYNSNQPQHF.